The 30 T cell receptor beta chains reported below all come from one sample, sequenced in a study of regulatory T cells in long-lasting Graves disease (dated by TCRdb to the early 2020s). The time point label here, explained by the study, means: newly diagnosed GD, antithyroid drugs for less than 3 months. For both TCR sequencing and RNA sequencing, RNA was extracted from PBMCs using TRIzol. To prepare the library, multiplex PCR was applied. Sequencing instrument: Illumina HiSeq 4000. To build TCR beta libraries, CDR3 regions were amplified by Arm-PCR using iRepertoire HTBI primers. TCRdb reworked the public reads: Q25 trimming with fastp, MiXCR clone assembly, productive beta chains retained. Entries that share a CDR3 protein sequence are merged under the most common genes and DNA. Present in this sample are about 220,000 distinct CDR3 sequences, roughly 18% of which were seen just once. 22% of the sample is in the top ten clones.

Sample: peripheral blood mononuclear cells (PBMCs), taken at new diagnosis, from a patient treated with antithyroid drugs. These receptors all come from a female donor with Graves disease.

This clonotype has a count of ten or more. The genes are TRBV11-2 and TRBJ2-1; 7 nucleotides align to TRBD2. CDR1 SGHAT and CDR2 FQNNGV come from the germline V gene. The V and J ends lost 5 bases and 4 bases, in that order; junction bases with no gene match: 2. The CDR3 is made up of 13 amino acids. The CDR3 protein is CASSLGGYNEQFF. DNA of the CDR3: TGTGCCAGCAGCCTCGGGGGGTACAATGAGCAGTTCTTC.

This clonotype was detected ten times or more. The chain couples TRBV18 to TRBJ2-6; D remains unclear. The CDR3 covers 15 residues. V was clipped by 1 base and J by 4 bases, with 8 bases between them. Germline loops: CDR1 KGHSH, CDR2 LQKENI. The CDR3 sequence is CASSPRSTGANVLTF. The CDR3 nucleotides are TGTGCCAGCTCACCACGATCGACAGGGGCCAACGTCCTGACTTTC.

This clonotype was counted ten times or more. The chain employs TRBV6-1 and TRBJ2-2, with 9 bases that match TRBD2. This CDR3 is 15 amino acids long. The V and J ends lost 7 bases and 6 bases, in that order; junction bases with no gene match: 9. Looked up from germline, CDR1 is MNHNS and CDR2 is SASEGT. For the CDR3, the DNA is TGTGCCAGCATCGGGGCGACTAGCGGTTCCGGGGAGCTGTTTTTT. It specifies CASIGATSGSGELFF.

This clonotype showed up many times. The genes are TRBV6-1 and TRBJ2-1, with 12 bases lining up with TRBD2. The CDR3 is 15 amino acids. V dropped 3 bases and J dropped 7; count of bases not matched to a gene: 4. CDR1 MNHNS and CDR2 SASEGT come from the germline V gene. Here the CDR3 reads CASSETSGSVNEQFF. DNA for the CDR3: TGTGCCAGCAGTGAGACTAGCGGGAGTGTAAATGAGCAGTTCTTC.

This clonotype was seen many times. The chain has TRBV18 and TRBJ1-4; D is unclear. CDR1 is KGHSH and CDR2 is LQKENI in the germline V gene. V was trimmed by 4 bases and J by 4 bases, leaving 13 bases between them. This CDR3 region has 15 residues. CDR3 region: CASSRGGRFNEKLFF. CDR3 in DNA: TGTGCCAGCTCACGAGGCGGAAGATTTAATGAAAAACTGTTTTTT.

This clonotype was recorded many times. This chain links TRBV7-2 with TRBJ1-4; the D is unclear. Trimming took 1 base from V and 5 from J, leaving 8 bases between them. The germline CDR1 and CDR2 sequences are SGHTA and FQGNSA. The CDR3 extends over 14 amino acids. CDR3 DNA: TGTGCCAGCAGCTTAGACAAGGAAAATGAAAAACTGTTTTTT. It specifies CASSLDKENEKLFF.

This clonotype was counted between two and nine times. A far larger clone differs by one base, so this is likely a read error. V gene TRBV12-3 or TRBV12-4 combines with J gene TRBJ1-2; the match to TRBD1 covers 7 bases. The length of the CDR3 is 12 residues. CDR3 residues: CASSFDRDGCTF. The CDR3 DNA is TGTGCCAGCAGTTTTGACAGGGACGGCTGCACCTTC.

The sample holds many counts of this clonotype. CDR3 protein: CATSESGRDNTGELFF. DNA for the CDR3: TGTGCCACCAGTGAGAGCGGGAGGGATAACACCGGGGAGCTGTTTTTT. The rearrangement joins TRBV24-1 to TRBJ2-2; 10 bases match TRBD2. Germline V lookup: CDR1 KGHDR, CDR2 SFDVKD. V shed 4 bases and J 2 bases; nucleotides not matched to a gene: 3. This CDR3 contains 16 residues.

This clonotype has ten or more counts. CDR3 in amino acids: CASTLSGGRRDGYTF. The CDR3 DNA reads as TGTGCCAGCACCCTTTCAGGGGGGAGGCGTGATGGCTACACCTTC. V gene TRBV12-3 or TRBV12-4 combines with J gene TRBJ1-2; TRBD1 aligns across 7 bases. The junction had 14 bases not matched to a gene; V was cut back by 7 bases and J by 6 bases. The CDR3 sequence is 15 residues long.

This CDR3 reads CASSPQGGTSDYLPQETQYF. The CDR3 region has the DNA TGTGCCAGTAGTCCCCAAGGCGGGACTAGCGACTACCTGCCCCAAGAGACCCAGTACTTC. The rearrangement joins TRBV19 to TRBJ2-5; 10 positions agree with TRBD2. The V and J ends lost 5 bases and 1 base, in that order; junction bases with no gene match: 19. The CDR3 covers 20 residues. Germline CDR1 reads LNHDA; CDR2 reads SQIVND (reference sequence).

This clonotype was seen ten or more times. The CDR3 here is CASSRIRQDHFVDEKLFF. The CDR3, as DNA: TGTGCCAGCAGCCGGATAAGACAGGACCACTTTGTCGATGAAAAACTGTTTTTT. V gene TRBV7-8 combines with J gene TRBJ1-4; D is perhaps TRBD1 (6 bases). Germline V CDR1 and CDR2: SGHVS, FQNEAQ. V was cut by 5 bases and J by 6 bases, with 25 bases left in between. CDR3 length: 18 amino acids.

This clonotype was detected ten times or more. The CDR3 protein is CASSRGTSGMTGTDTQYF. Written as DNA, the CDR3 is TGTGCCAGCAGCCGCGGGACTAGCGGGATGACGGGCACAGATACGCAGTATTTT. The V gene is TRBV7-9, the J gene TRBJ2-3; TRBD2 aligns across 13 bases. V lost 5 bases and J lost 1; bases outside the gene matches: 9. CDR3 length: 18 amino acids. Germline values: CDR1 SEHNR, CDR2 FQNEAQ (reference sequence).

This clonotype was seen many times. The V gene is TRBV5-1, the J gene TRBJ1-2; D is unclear. The germline gives CDR1 SGHRS, CDR2 YFSETQ. This CDR3 region has 13 residues. Trimming pared 0 bases from V and 8 bases from J, leaving 11 bases between. The CDR3 DNA follows: TGCGCCAGCAGCTTGGCCAGGACGGACGGCTACACCTTC. This translates into CASSLARTDGYTF.

This clonotype has at least ten counts. The chain employs TRBV2 and TRBJ2-7; a weak D match, TRBD2 (5 bases). The CDR3 is made up of 13 amino acids. Trimming removed 6 bases from V and 2 bases from J, with 11 bases in between. Germline V gene lookup returns CDR1 SNHLY and CDR2 FYNNEI. The CDR3 sequence is CASSFSGTYEQYF. CDR3 in DNA: TGTGCCAGCAGCTTCTCGGGAACCTACGAGCAGTACTTC. Complete variable domain (other parts from reference TRBV2 and TRBJ2-7): EPEVTQTPSHQVTQMGQEVILRCVPISNHLYFYWYRQILGQKVEFLVSFYNNEISEKSEIFDDQFSVERPDGSNFTLKIRSTKLEDSAMYFCASSFSGTYEQYFGPGTRLTVT.

Ten or more counts support this clonotype. The chain links TRBV19 to TRBJ2-3; D not resolved. The CDR3 length is 16 residues. Trimming removed 1 base at V and 3 bases at J, with 14 bases between. Germline-derived CDR1 and CDR2 are LNHDA and SQIVND (reference sequence). The DNA of the CDR3 is TGTGCCAGTAGTATAGGGCTGCCCCGGTTGACAGATACGCAGTATTTT. Residues: CASSIGLPRLTDTQYF.

This clonotype was recorded many times. This may arise from a read error, as a much more abundant clone is one base away. This sequence joins TRBV20-1 and TRBJ2-3; TRBD2 matches 9 bases. CDR1 and CDR2 from the germline V gene are DFQATT and SNEGSKA (reference sequence). This CDR3 region has 14 residues. The CDR3 bases are TGCGGTGACCCGGTAGCGGGAGATTCAGATACGCAGTATTTT. It encodes CGDPVAGDSDTQYF.

This clonotype was observed at least ten times. The chain is built from TRBV24-1 and TRBJ2-6; D ambiguous. The germline V gene has CDR1 KGHDR and CDR2 SFDVKD. Between the trimmed V and J ends, which lost 7 bases and 0 bases, there was a span of 6 bases. The CDR3 extends over 14 amino acids. Here the CDR3 reads CATSANSGANVLTF. As DNA, the CDR3 is TGTGCCACCAGCGCAAACTCTGGGGCCAACGTCCTGACTTTC.

The chain carries TRBV28 and TRBJ2-7, with D perhaps matching TRBD2 (5 bases). This CDR3 is 13 amino acids long. Trimming pared 2 bases from V and 1 base from J, leaving 6 bases between. CDR1 is MDHEN, CDR2 SYDVKM, per germline. The CDR3 nucleotides are TGTGCCAGCAGTTTAGTAGCGTCCTACGAGCAGTACTTC. It specifies CASSLVASYEQYF.

In this sample, this clonotype turned up many times. The chain combines TRBV4-3 with TRBJ2-2; D not resolved. Germline-derived CDR1 and CDR2 are LGHNA and YSLEER. The ends were cut back, 0 bases at V and 0 bases at J, with 8 bases in the middle. The CDR3 runs 16 residues. The CDR3 sequence: CASSQEGGTNTGELFF. The DNA of the CDR3 is TGCGCCAGCAGCCAAGAGGGCGGAACGAACACCGGGGAGCTGTTTTTT.

The table lists this clonotype with many counts. This chain joins TRBV5-1 and TRBJ2-4; possibly TRBD1 for D (6 bases). Germline lookup yields CDR1 SGHRS and CDR2 YFSETQ. Trimming stripped 0 bases from V and 5 bases from J, with 9 bases between. The CDR3 has 14 amino acids. CDR3 in DNA: TGCGCCAGCAGCTTGGGGGACATCGAAAACATTCAGTACTTC. Its translation: CASSLGDIENIQYF. The whole variable domain, remainder taken from reference TRBV5-1 and TRBJ2-4, is KAGVTQTPRYLIKTRGQQVTLSCSPISGHRSVSWYQQTPGQGLQFLFEYFSETQRNKGNFPGRFSGRQFSNSRSEMNVSTLELGDSALYLCASSLGDIENIQYFGAGTRLSVL.

This clonotype was counted ten times or more. This chain connects TRBV6-5 to TRBJ2-2, with D perhaps TRBD2 (6 bases). Germline-derived CDR1 and CDR2 are MNHEY and SVGAGI. This CDR3 has 14 residues. V lost 2 bases and J lost 6, with 10 bases in between. The CDR3, as DNA: TGTGCCAGCAGTTACACCCAGCGGGCCGGGGAGCTGTTTTTT. Its translation is CASSYTQRAGELFF.

This clonotype was found once. The V and J genes are TRBV7-9 and TRBJ2-7, with D perhaps matching TRBD1 (7 bases). The CDR3 contains 14 residues. Germline V lookup: CDR1 SEHNR, CDR2 FQNEAQ (reference sequence). Trimming stripped 1 base from V and 4 bases from J, with 11 bases between. CDR3 residues: CASSLDAGGYEQYF. DNA for the CDR3: TGTGCCAGCAGCTTAGATGCAGGGGGGTACGAGCAGTACTTC.

This clonotype has ten or more counts. The chain has TRBV3-1 and TRBJ2-3, with D uncertain. V gave up 6 bases and J gave up 2 bases, with 9 bases separating them. This CDR3 spans 13 amino acids. Per the germline V gene, CDR1 is LGHDT and CDR2 is YNNKEL (reference sequence). The chain's CDR3 is CASSLKPTDTQYF. The CDR3 nucleotides are TGTGCCAGCAGTTTAAAACCCACAGATACGCAGTATTTT.

Ten or more counts support this clonotype. The chain links TRBV29-1 to TRBJ2-3, with 14 positions matching TRBD2. After removal of 5 bases from V and 3 bases from J, the junction contained 1 base not matched to a gene. From germline, CDR1 is SQVTM and CDR2 ANQGSEA. The CDR3 loop spans 14 amino acids. The CDR3 region is CSVWTSGRTDTQYF. CDR3 coding DNA: TGCAGCGTTTGGACTAGCGGGAGGACAGATACGCAGTATTTT.

This clonotype was counted many times. This chain joins TRBV7-2 and TRBJ1-2; D unresolved. The germline V and J ends were trimmed by 1 base and 4 bases, with 10 bases remaining between them. Germline V gives CDR1 SGHTA, CDR2 FQGNSA. The CDR3 extends over 14 amino acids. The CDR3 loop reads CASSLERSAYGYTF. The CDR3 coding sequence is TGTGCCAGCAGCTTAGAGCGGTCAGCCTATGGCTACACCTTC.

V gene TRBV4-3 combines with J gene TRBJ1-6; D perhaps matches TRBD1 (5 bases). Germline assignment: CDR1 LGHNA and CDR2 YSLEER. Trimming removed 1 base at V and 6 bases at J, with 13 bases between. The CDR3 length is 16 residues. The CDR3: CASSQGQGDPNSPLHF. The DNA of the CDR3 is TGCGCCAGCAGCCAAGGCCAGGGAGACCCTAATTCACCCCTCCACTTT.

In the case of this clonotype: Compared with germline, one end of the junction differs, possibly owing to a read error. This chain uses TRBV6-2 or TRBV6-3 with TRBJ2-3; 7 nucleotides match TRBD2. The end of the DNA aligns better with TRBJ2-7, so the J call may be wrong. This CDR3 comprises 15 residues. Germline values: CDR1 MNHEY, CDR2 SVGEGT. The CDR3 spells CASSEGWGGPYEQYF. The CDR3 region has the DNA TGCGCCAGCAGTGAAGGGTGGGGAGGGCCTTACGAGCAGTACTTC.

This clonotype was counted only a few times. The chain combines TRBV7-2 with TRBJ2-5; D ambiguous. The CDR3 is 15 amino acids. CDR1 and CDR2 (germline): SGHTA, FQGNSA. Trimming removed 2 bases from V and 1 base from J, with 11 bases in between. The CDR3 bases are TGTGCCAGCAGCTTAAGGGTTCAGTTCCAAGAGACCCAGTACTTC. Translation gives CASSLRVQFQETQYF.

There are many counts of this clonotype. The chain has TRBV2 and TRBJ1-2; no clear D gene. V shed 2 bases and J shed 9 bases, with 10 bases lying between them. Per germline, CDR1 SNHLY and CDR2 FYNNEI. The CDR3 has 12 amino acids. The CDR3 coding sequence is TGTGCCAGCAGTGAAACGGGGAACCGCTACACCTTC. Its protein product is CASSETGNRYTF. The whole variable domain, remainder taken from reference TRBV2 and TRBJ1-2, is EPEVTQTPSHQVTQMGQEVILRCVPISNHLYFYWYRQILGQKVEFLVSFYNNEISEKSEIFDDQFSVERPDGSNFTLKIRSTKLEDSAMYFCASSETGNRYTFGSGTRLTVV.

The chain uses TRBV3-1 and TRBJ1-2; perhaps TRBD1 as D (5 bases). The CDR3 length is 15 residues. With 0 bases removed from V and 4 bases from J, the gap between germline ends came to 12 bases. From germline, CDR1 is LGHDT and CDR2 YNNKEL (reference sequence). CDR3 residues: CASSQDMAGLYGYTF. CDR3 nucleotides: TGTGCCAGCAGCCAAGATATGGCAGGGCTCTATGGCTACACCTTC.